A selection of T cell receptor beta chains follows, all from one sample in a study of regulatory T cells in long-lasting Graves disease. MiXCR, run by TCRdb on the multiplex PCR reads, gives a single entry per CDR3 protein. The table includes hundreds of thousands of distinct CDR3 sequences, 15% to 20% detected once. The data were also submitted as part of a second study, on T cells in Graves' hyperthyroidism and ophthalmopathy.

The sample in question was peripheral blood mononuclear cells (PBMCs), obtained at new diagnosis, from a patient treated with antithyroid drugs. These receptors all come from a middle-aged man with Graves disease. Each CDR3 is given with its conserved first and last residue. Each record gives: D gene, clone size, CDR3 length, J gene, V gene, CDR3 DNA, CDR3 protein. A D gene is named only where the DNA matches it firmly. Size is omitted from some rows. Given values are once, few, many or a class for expanded clones.

. many 14 TRBJ2-7 TRBV7-2 TGTGCCAGCAGCTTAGAACGGGGCCCCTACGAGCAGTACTTC CASSLERGPYEQYF
. . 13 TRBJ2-1 TRBV27 TGTGCCAGCTTTGGGCCTCTGAGGAATGAGCAGTTCTTC CASFGPLRNEQFF
. few 13 TRBJ2-7 TRBV18 TGTGCCAGCTCCCGGACAGAGCCCTACGAGCAGTACTTC CASSRTEPYEQYF
. many 13 TRBJ2-7 TRBV20-1 TGCAGTGCTAGAGAGCAGAGCTCCTACGAGCAGTACTTC CSAREQSSYEQYF
. many 14 TRBJ2-1 TRBV27 TGTGCCAGCAGTCCTCTGAGAGGGACCAATGAGCAGTTCTTC CASSPLRGTNEQFF
. many 14 TRBJ2-5 TRBV7-3 TGTGCCAGCGAAAATAGGACAATCCAAGAGACCCAGTACTTC CASENRTIQETQYF
. few 12 TRBJ2-3 TRBV2 TGTGCCAGCAGTAAGGAGACAGATACGCAGTATTTT CASSKETDTQYF
. many 15 TRBJ1-2 TRBV28 TGTGCCAGCCTTCCTATCGGGAGAGGCAACTATGGCTACACCTTC CASLPIGRGNYGYTF
TRBD2 many 15 TRBJ2-3 TRBV5-1 TGCGCCAGCAACCCGGGACTAGCCTCGACAGATACGCAGTATTTT CASNPGLASTDTQYF
. many 13 TRBJ1-2 TRBV28 TGTGCCAGCAGATTCACGGACAACTATGGCTACACCTTC CASRFTDNYGYTF
. many 13 TRBJ1-3 TRBV5-1 TGCGCCAGCGGAAGGACAGCTGGAAACACCATATATTTT CASGRTAGNTIYF
. few 14 TRBJ1-2 TRBV5-1 TGCGCCAGCAGCCCTGGAGGTGGTCGCTATGGCTACACCTTC CASSPGGGRYGYTF
. many 13 TRBJ2-5 TRBV24-1 TGTGCCATTCAACACCCGCAACGCGAGACCCAGTACTTC CAIQHPQRETQYF
. many 14 TRBJ1-5 TRBV5-6 TGTGCCAGCAGCTTGAATAGGGTCAATCAGCCCCAGCATTTT CASSLNRVNQPQHF
. many 15 TRBJ2-1 TRBV20-1 TGCAGTGCTAGAAGAAACCCCAGGGGTTACAATGAGCAGTTCTTC CSARRNPRGYNEQFF
TRBD2 few 17 TRBJ2-3 TRBV7-2 TGTGCCAGCAGCTTCACAGTAGCGGGGGCCGGCACAGATACGCAGTATTTT CASSFTVAGAGTDTQYF
. many 14 TRBJ2-5 TRBV11-2 TGTGCCAGCAGCTTCGGCTCGTTCGGTGAGACCCAGTACTTC CASSFGSFGETQYF
. many 14 TRBJ1-6 TRBV2 TGTGCCAGCACAGAGACAGTAATTAATTCACCCCTCCACTTT CASTETVINSPLHF
. many 13 TRBJ1-6 TRBV2 TGTGCCACCTCGGTTAGGTTGGATTCACCCCTCCACTTT CATSVRLDSPLHF
. many 16 TRBJ2-1 TRBV28 TGTGCCAGCAGTTGGTTAAATTTGGGGTTTTACAATGAGCAGTTCTTC CASSWLNLGFYNEQFF